This TCR beta chain is drawn from a study of shared clonotypes between healthy human individuals. Details on this clone: Within the sample, other DNA sequences also encode this same CDR3.

Clones were read by immunoSEQ multiplex PCR, and TCRdb kept only the in-frame ones, dropping some. The repertoire holds over a million clones, with 98% as singletons. The TCR was taken from a man in his thirties or forties in good health. Input material: naive CD4+ T cells sorted from blood. Subset in this sample: CD45RA+ positively selected.

DNA of the CDR3: TGTGCCAGCTCACCAAGGACAGGTGACACCGGGGAGCTGTTTTTT. It encodes CASSPRTGDTGELFF. This chain joins TRBV18 and TRBJ2-2; the match to TRBD1 covers 7 bases. The V segment lost 2 bases and the J segment 3 bases; nucleotides outside the gene matches: 3. Germline V gene sequence: CDR1 KGHSH, CDR2 LQKENI. There are 15 residues in the CDR3. Variable domain in full (rest from reference TRBV18 and TRBJ2-2): NAGVMQNPRHLVRRRGQEARLRCSPMKGHSHVYWYRQLPEEGLKFMVYLQKENIIDESGMPKERFSAEFPKEGPSILRIQQVVRGDSAAYFCASSPRTGDTGELFFGEGSRLTVL.